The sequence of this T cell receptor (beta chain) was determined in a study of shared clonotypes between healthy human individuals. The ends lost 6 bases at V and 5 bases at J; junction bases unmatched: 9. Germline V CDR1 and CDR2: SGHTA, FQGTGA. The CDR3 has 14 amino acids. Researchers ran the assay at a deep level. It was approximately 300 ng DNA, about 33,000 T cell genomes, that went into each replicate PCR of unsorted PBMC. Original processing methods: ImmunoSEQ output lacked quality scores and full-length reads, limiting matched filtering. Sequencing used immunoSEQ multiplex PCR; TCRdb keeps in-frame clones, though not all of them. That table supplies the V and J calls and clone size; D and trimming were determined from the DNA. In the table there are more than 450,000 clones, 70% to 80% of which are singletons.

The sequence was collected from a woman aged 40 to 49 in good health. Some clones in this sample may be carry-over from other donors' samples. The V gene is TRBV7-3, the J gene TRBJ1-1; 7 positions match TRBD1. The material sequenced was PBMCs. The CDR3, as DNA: TGTGCCAGCAGTCAGACAGGGTTTTCTACTGAAGCTTTCTTT. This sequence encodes CASSQTGFSTEAFF.